A selection of T cell receptor beta chains follows, all from one sample in a study of T cells in Graves' hyperthyroidism and ophthalmopathy. A single record per CDR3 protein comes from TCRdb applying MiXCR to the multiplex PCR reads. The sample consists of some 440,000 distinct CDR3 sequences, 15% to 18% of them appearing once. The sample comprised blood. Source of these receptors: a woman aged 18-29 years with Graves' hyperthyroidism. CDR3s include the opening cysteine and the closing phenylalanine or tryptophan. A D gene is named only where the DNA matches it firmly. Expanded clones are given a class, and other clones once, few, many or no size at all.

v_gene,abundance,d_gene,j_gene,CDR3nt,CDR3aa
TRBV6-1,many,TRBD1,TRBJ1-5,TGTGCCAGCAGTCCGGACAGGGGGCCCAATCAGCCCCAGCATTTT,CASSPDRGPNQPQHF
TRBV20-1,-,-,TRBJ2-7,TGCAGTGCCCCCGCCCCTGGCAGGTTCTACGAGCAGTACTTC,CSAPAPGRFYEQYF
TRBV18,many,TRBD1,TRBJ2-7,TGTGCCAGCTCACAGGGGCACGGGACAGGGGTCGGCGAGCAGTACTTC,CASSQGHGTGVGEQYF
TRBV6-1,many,TRBD1,TRBJ1-1,TGTGCCAGCAGGACGGGACAGGGCTACACTGAAGCTTTCTTT,CASRTGQGYTEAFF
TRBV2,-,-,TRBJ1-1,TGTGCCAGCAGTCCTACCCTCGACAGGCTGAACACTGAAGCTTTCTTT,CASSPTLDRLNTEAFF
TRBV3-1,many,-,TRBJ1-3,TGTGCCAGCAGCCGAACTCAGGGCCCTGGAAACACCATATATTTT,CASSRTQGPGNTIYF
TRBV20-1,-,-,TRBJ2-7,TGCAGTGCTAGAGATCAACAGGGACCTGATACCGAGCAGTACTTC,CSARDQQGPDTEQYF
TRBV20-1,few,TRBD1,TRBJ2-5,TGCAGTGCCCGGCCCAGGGGGCTTGGAGAGACCCAGTACTTC,CSARPRGLGETQYF
TRBV7-6,-,-,TRBJ2-5,TGTGCCAGCAGCTTAGGACAGGCGGGGGAGACCCAGTACTTC,CASSLGQAGETQYF
TRBV3-1,few,TRBD2,TRBJ2-3,TGTGCCAGCAGCCAAGCCGGGACTAGCGGGCTCACAGATACGCAGTATTTT,CASSQAGTSGLTDTQYF
TRBV6-1,many,TRBD1,TRBJ2-1,TGTGCCAGCGGAATAGGACAGGGGCAGTACAATGAGCAGTTCTTC,CASGIGQGQYNEQFF
TRBV7-6,-,TRBD1,TRBJ1-1,TGTGCCAGCAGTCTTTTGACAGGGACGAACACTGAAGCTTTCTTT,CASSLLTGTNTEAFF
TRBV7-9,many,-,TRBJ1-3,TGTGCCAGCAGCTTAATCTCTGGAAACACCATATATTTT,CASSLISGNTIYF
TRBV5-1,few,-,TRBJ2-5,TGCGCCAGCAGCTTCAACGCGGCTGGGGGGGAGACCCAGTACTTC,CASSFNAAGGETQYF
TRBV12-3/TRBV12-4,-,-,TRBJ1-6,TGTGCCAGTGTCGAGGGCAGGGCACCCCTCCACTTT,CASVEGRAPLHF
TRBV12-3/TRBV12-4,once,-,TRBJ1-1,TGTGCCAGCAGTTTTAGCCGGGACACTGAAGCTCTCTTT,CASSFSRDTEALF
TRBV28,many,TRBD2,TRBJ2-7,TGTGCCAGCCACAAGAAGGGCGGGAGGTTTTACTACGAGCAGTACTTC,CASHKKGGRFYYEQYF
TRBV29-1,many,-,TRBJ1-5,TGCAGCGCAGGGGTTGGCAATCAGCCCCAGCATTTT,CSAGVGNQPQHF
TRBV27,many,-,TRBJ2-7,TGTGCCAGCAGTCCGACTCAGTGGGGCGAGCAGTACTTC,CASSPTQWGEQYF
TRBV5-6,few,-,TRBJ2-1,TGTGCCAGCAGCCGGCGGGGACCTTTCTTGGATGAGCAGTTCTTC,CASSRRGPFLDEQFF